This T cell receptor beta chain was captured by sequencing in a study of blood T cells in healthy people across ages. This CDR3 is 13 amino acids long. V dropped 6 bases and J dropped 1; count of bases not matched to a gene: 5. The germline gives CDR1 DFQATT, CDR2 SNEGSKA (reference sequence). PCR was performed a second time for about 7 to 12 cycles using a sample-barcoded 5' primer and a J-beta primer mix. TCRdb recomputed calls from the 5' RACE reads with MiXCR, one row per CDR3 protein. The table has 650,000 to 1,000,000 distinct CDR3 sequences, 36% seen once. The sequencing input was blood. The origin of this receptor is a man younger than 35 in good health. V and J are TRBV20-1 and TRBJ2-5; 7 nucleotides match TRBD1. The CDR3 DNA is TGCAGTGCCCGGGGACAGCCCCAAGAGACCCAGTACTTC. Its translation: CSARGQPQETQYF.